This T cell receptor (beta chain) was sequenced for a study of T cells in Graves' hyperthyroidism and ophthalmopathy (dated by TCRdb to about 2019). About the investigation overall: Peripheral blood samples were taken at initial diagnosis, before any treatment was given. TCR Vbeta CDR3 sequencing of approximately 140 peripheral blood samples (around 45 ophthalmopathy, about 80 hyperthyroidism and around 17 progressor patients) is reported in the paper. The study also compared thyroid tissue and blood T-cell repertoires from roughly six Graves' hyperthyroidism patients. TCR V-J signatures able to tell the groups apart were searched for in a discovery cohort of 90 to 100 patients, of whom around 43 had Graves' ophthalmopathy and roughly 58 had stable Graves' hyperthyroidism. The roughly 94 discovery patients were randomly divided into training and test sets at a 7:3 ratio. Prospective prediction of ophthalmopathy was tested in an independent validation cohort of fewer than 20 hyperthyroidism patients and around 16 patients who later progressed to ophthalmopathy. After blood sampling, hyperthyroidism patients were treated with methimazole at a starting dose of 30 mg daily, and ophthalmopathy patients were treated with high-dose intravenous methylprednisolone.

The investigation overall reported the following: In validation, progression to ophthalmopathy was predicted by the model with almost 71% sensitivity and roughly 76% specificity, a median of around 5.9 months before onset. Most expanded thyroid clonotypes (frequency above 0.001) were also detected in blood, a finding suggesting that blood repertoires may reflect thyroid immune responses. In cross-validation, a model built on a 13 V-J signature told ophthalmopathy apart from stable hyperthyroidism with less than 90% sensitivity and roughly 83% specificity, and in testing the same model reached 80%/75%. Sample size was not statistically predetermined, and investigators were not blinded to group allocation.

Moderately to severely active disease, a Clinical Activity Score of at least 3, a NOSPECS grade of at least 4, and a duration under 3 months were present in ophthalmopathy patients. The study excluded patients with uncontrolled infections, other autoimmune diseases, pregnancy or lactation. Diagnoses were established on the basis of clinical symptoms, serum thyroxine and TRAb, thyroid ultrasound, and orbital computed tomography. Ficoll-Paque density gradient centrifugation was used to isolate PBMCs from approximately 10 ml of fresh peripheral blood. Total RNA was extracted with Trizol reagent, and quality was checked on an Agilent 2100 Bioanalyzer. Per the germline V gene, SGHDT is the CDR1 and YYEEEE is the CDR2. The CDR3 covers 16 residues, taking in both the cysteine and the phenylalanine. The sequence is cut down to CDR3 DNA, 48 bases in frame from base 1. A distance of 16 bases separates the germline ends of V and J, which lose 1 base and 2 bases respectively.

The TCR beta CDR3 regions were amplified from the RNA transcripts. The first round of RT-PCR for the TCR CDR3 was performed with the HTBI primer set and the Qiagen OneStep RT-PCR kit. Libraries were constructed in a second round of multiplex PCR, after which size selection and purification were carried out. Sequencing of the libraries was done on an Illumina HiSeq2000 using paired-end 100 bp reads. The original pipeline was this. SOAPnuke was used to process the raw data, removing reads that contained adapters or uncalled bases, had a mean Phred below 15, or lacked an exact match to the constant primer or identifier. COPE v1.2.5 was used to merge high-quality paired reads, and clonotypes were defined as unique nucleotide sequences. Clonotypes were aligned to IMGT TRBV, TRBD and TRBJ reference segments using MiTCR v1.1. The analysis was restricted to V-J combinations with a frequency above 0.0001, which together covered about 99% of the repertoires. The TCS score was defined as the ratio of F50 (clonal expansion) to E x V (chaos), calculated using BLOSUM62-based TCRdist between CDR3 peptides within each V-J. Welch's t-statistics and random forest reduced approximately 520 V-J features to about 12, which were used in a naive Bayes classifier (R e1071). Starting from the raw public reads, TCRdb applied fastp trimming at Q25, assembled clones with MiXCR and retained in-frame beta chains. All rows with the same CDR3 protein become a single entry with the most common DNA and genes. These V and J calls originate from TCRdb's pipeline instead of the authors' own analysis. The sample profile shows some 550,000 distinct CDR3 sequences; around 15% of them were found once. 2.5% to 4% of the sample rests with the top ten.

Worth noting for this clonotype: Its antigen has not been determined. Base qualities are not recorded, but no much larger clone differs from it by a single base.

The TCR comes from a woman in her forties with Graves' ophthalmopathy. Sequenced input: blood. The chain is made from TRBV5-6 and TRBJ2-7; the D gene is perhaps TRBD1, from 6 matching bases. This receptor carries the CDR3 CASSLSGTLKTYEQYF. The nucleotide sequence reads TGTGCCAGCAGCTTGTCGGGGACACTTAAAACCTACGAGCAGTACTTC.